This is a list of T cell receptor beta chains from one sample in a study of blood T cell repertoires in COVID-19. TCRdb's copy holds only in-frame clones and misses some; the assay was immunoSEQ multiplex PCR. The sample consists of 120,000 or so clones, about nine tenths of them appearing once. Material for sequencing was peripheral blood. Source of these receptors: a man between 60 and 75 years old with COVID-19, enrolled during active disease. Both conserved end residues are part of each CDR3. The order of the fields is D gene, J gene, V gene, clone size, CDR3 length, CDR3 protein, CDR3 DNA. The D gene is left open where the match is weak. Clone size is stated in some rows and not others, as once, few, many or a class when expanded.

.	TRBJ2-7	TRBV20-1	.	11	CSAQTAYEQYF	TGCAGTGCCCAGACAGCATACGAGCAGTACTTC
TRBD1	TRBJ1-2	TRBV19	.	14	CASSIDTGDYGYTF	TGTGCCAGTAGTATAGATACAGGGGATTATGGCTACACCTTC
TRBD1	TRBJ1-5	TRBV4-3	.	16	CASSQDTATGGQPQHF	TGCGCCAGCAGCCAAGATACCGCTACAGGGGGACAGCCCCAGCATTTT
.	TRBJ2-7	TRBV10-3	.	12	CAISSPSEEQYF	TGTGCCATCAGTAGCCCCTCCGAGGAGCAGTACTTC
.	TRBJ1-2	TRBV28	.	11	CASSAQDGYTF	TGTGCCAGCAGTGCACAAGATGGCTACACCTTC
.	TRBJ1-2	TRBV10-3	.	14	CAIRYGGDRQDYTF	TGTGCCATCAGATATGGGGGGGACCGTCAGGACTACACCTTC
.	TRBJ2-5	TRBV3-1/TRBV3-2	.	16	CASSQGWTPSSRTQYF	TGTGCCAGCAGCCAAGGCTGGACTCCTTCGAGTCGGACCCAGTACTTC
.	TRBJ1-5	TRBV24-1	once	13	CATGAQGNQPQHF	TGTGCCACCGGGGCGCAGGGCAATCAGCCCCAGCATTTT
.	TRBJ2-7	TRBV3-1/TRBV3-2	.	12	CASSREGGEQYF	TGTGCCAGCAGCCGCGAGGGAGGCGAGCAGTACTTC
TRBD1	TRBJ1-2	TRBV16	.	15	CASSRTGTKSYGYTF	TGTGCCAGCAGCCGGACAGGGACTAAGAGCTATGGCTACACCTTC
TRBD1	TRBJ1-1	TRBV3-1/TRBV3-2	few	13	CASSHEDRKEAFF	TGTGCCAGCAGCCACGAGGACAGGAAGGAAGCTTTCTTT
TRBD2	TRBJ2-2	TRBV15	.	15	CATSRGTSGSGELFF	TGTGCCACCAGCAGGGGGACTAGCGGGAGTGGGGAGCTGTTTTTT
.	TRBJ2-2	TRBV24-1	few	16	CATSPGRGKNTGELFF	TGTGCCACCAGTCCGGGAAGGGGGAAGAACACCGGGGAGCTGTTTTTT
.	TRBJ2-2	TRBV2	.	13	CASTGTRTGELFF	TGTGCCAGCACCGGGACACGCACCGGGGAGCTGTTTTTT
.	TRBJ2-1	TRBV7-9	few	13	CASSLDGRWEQFF	TGTGCCAGCAGCTTAGACGGGAGATGGGAGCAGTTCTTC
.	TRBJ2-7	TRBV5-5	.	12	CASSFSSYEQYF	TGTGCCAGCAGCTTCTCGTCCTACGAGCAGTACTTC
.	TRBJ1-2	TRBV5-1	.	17	CASSLSGYGGLNYGYTF	TGCGCCAGCAGCTTATCCGGGTATGGGGGACTCAACTATGGCTACACCTTC
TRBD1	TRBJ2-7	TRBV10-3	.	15	CAISSTPDRAYEQYF	TGTGCCATCAGTTCTACCCCCGACAGGGCCTACGAGCAGTACTTC
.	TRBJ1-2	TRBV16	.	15	CASNQLSVPNYGYTF	TGTGCCAGCAACCAATTAAGCGTTCCTAACTATGGCTACACCTTC
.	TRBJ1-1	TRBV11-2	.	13	CASSRTENTEAFF	TGTGCCAGCAGCAGGACTGAGAACACTGAAGCTTTCTTT
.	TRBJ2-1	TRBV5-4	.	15	CASSLAASRYNEQFF	TGTGCCAGCAGCTTGGCGGCTAGCCGGTACAATGAGCAGTTCTTC
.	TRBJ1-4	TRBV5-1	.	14	CASSLAREEEKLFF	TGCGCCAGCAGCTTGGCCAGGGAGGAAGAAAAACTGTTTTTT
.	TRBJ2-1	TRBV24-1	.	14	CATSVSGGPNEQFF	TGTGCCACCAGTGTCAGCGGAGGCCCCAATGAGCAGTTCTTC
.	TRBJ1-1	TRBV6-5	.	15	CASWVGEGLSTEAFF	TGTGCCAGCTGGGTGGGGGAGGGATTGAGCACTGAAGCTTTCTTT
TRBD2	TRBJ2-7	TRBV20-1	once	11	CSARSGSEQYF	TGCAGTGCTAGGAGCGGGAGCGAGCAGTACTTC
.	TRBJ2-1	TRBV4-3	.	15	CASSRSSPGYDEQFF	TGCGCCAGCAGCCGTTCAAGTCCAGGGTATGATGAGCAGTTCTTC
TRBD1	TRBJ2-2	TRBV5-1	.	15	CASRRTGATPGELFF	TGCGCCAGCAGGAGGACAGGGGCCACACCCGGGGAGCTGTTTTTT
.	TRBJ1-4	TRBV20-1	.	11	CSARTGIELFF	TGCAGTGCTCGAACAGGGATTGAACTGTTTTTT
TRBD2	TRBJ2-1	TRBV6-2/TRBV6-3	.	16	CASSYSTSGIYNEQFF	TGTGCCAGCAGTTACTCGACTAGCGGGATCTACAATGAGCAGTTCTTC
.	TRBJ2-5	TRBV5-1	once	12	CASSPTGETQYF	TGCGCCAGCAGCCCCACCGGGGAGACCCAGTACTTC
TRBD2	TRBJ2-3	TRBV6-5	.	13	CASSGTIPDTQYF	TGTGCCAGCAGCGGGACTATACCCGATACGCAGTATTTT
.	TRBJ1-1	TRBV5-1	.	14	CASSLTGSNTEAFF	TGCGCCAGCAGCTTGACGGGATCTAACACTGAAGCTTTCTTT
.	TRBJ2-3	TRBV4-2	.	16	CASSQEVAERGDTQYF	TGTGCCAGCAGCCAAGAGGTAGCGGAGCGAGGGGATACGCAGTATTTT
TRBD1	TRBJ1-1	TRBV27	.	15	CASSHTRQGRTEAFF	TGTGCCAGCAGTCACACCCGACAGGGTAGGACTGAAGCTTTCTTT
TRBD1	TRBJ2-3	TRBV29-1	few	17	CSVEHTGTGGYTDTQYF	TGCAGCGTTGAACACACCGGGACAGGCGGATACACAGATACGCAGTATTTT
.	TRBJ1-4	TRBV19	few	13	CATTRGTNEKLFF	TGTGCCACCACCCGGGGGACTAATGAAAAACTGTTTTTT
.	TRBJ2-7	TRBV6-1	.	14	CASSEEDGVSEQYF	TGTGCCAGCAGTGAGGAGGACGGAGTAAGCGAGCAGTACTTC
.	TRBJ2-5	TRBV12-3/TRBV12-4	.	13	CASSGGGGETQYF	TGTGCCAGTTCAGGGGGAGGAGGAGAGACCCAGTACTTC
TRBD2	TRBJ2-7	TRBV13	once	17	CASSSREASSGDYEQYF	TGTGCCAGCAGCTCAAGAGAGGCTTCTAGCGGGGACTACGAGCAGTACTTC
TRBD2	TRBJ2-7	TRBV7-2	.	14	CASSTQTSGNEQYF	TGTGCCAGCAGCACACAGACTAGCGGGAACGAGCAGTACTTC
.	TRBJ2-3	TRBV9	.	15	CASSVVEGTLDTQYF	TGTGCCAGCAGCGTAGTTGAGGGAACACTGGATACGCAGTATTTT
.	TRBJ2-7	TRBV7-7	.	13	CASSLEQGYEQYF	TGTGCTAGCAGCTTAGAACAGGGCTACGAGCAGTACTTC
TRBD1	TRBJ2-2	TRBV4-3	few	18	CASSRTWQGAGGTGELFF	TGCGCCAGCAGCCGGACGTGGCAGGGGGCGGGCGGCACCGGGGAGCTGTTTTTT
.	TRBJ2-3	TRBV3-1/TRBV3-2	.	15	CASSQGLSSTDTQYF	TGTGCCAGCAGCCAAGGACTATCTAGCACAGATACGCAGTATTTT
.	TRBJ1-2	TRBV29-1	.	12	CSVEGAAHGYTF	TGCAGCGTTGAGGGGGCCGCTCATGGCTACACCTTC
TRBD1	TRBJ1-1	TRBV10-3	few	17	CAISESRQGPGDTEAFF	TGTGCCATCAGTGAGTCCCGACAGGGTCCCGGGGACACTGAAGCTTTCTTT
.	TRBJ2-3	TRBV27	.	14	CASSLGGSTDTQYF	TGTGCCAGCAGTTTAGGCGGGAGCACAGATACGCAGTATTTT
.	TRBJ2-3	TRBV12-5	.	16	CASSSGAAASTDTQYF	TGTGCTAGTTCATCTGGGGCAGCAGCTAGCACAGATACGCAGTATTTT